Reported below is one T cell receptor beta chain. The junction had 11 bases not matched to a gene; V was cut back by 4 bases and J by 4 bases. Per germline, CDR1 MDHEN and CDR2 SYDVKM. The CDR3 totals 16 residues. This entry comes from a study of blood T cell repertoires in COVID-19. Overall study: Some COVID-19 samples were acute and others convalescent; all came from the United States, Italy and Spain.

Adults between roughly 18 and 90 years of age took part from about 24 US areas. Using immunoSEQ multiplex PCR, the repertoire was profiled, and TCRdb retains in-frame clones only, with some absent. The profile shows fewer than 400,000 clones, about 85% of them singletons. The chain recombines TRBV28 with TRBJ1-2; 8 nucleotides match TRBD1. The receptor comes from a woman aged 25-40 years who had been exposed to COVID-19. The specimen was PBMCs or T cells enriched from blood (not recorded which). The CDR3 region has the DNA TGTGCCAGCAGTTCCTTGGGCAGGGGGCTTTCCTATGGCTACACCTTC. Its protein product is CASSSLGRGLSYGYTF.